This TCR beta chain was recovered during a study of T cell repertoires in cytomegalovirus infection. Study overall: Used in the study were CMV epitopes, some recently identified and HLA-C-restricted, others well-studied and HLA-B-restricted. Both CMV infection and a matching HLA type were indicated by public TCR beta signatures.

This clonotype came up many times. Its antigen is currently unknown. TCRdb re-analysed the reads in MiXCR, keeping a single row per CDR3 protein. The table shows approximately 600,000 distinct CDR3 sequences, with approximately 40% occurring only once. This CDR3 spans 14 amino acids. Trimming left V 5 bases short and J 1 base short, with 8 bases between. Germline V gene data show CDR1 as SGHTA and CDR2 as FQGNSA. Study conclusions and caveats: Cumulative public TCR beta family frequency identified CMV carriers with the relevant HLA.

The receptor was derived from a human donor in good health (CMV status not recorded). Some clones in this sample may be carry-over from other donors' samples. The rearrangement uses TRBV7-2 and TRBJ2-2; no clear D. Here the sequenced sample was cultured PBMCs, taken from culture after CMV antigen stimulation. The CDR3 loop reads CASSPRLNTGELFF. Written as DNA, the CDR3 is TGTGCCAGCAGCCCCCGGCTGAACACCGGGGAGCTGTTTTTT.